Presented here are 32 T cell receptor beta chains from one specimen sequenced in a study of CD8 T cells in Susac syndrome. Roughly 0.45 to 1 ug RNA was reverse transcribed with random hexamers. One entry per CDR3 protein results from TCRdb running MiXCR on the immunoSEQ multiplex PCR reads. The repertoire holds some 210,000 distinct CDR3 sequences, 85% to 95% seen once, with approximately 0.15% in the top ten. Specimen: CD4+ T cells from PBMCs. Receptors were obtained from a human donor with Susac syndrome.

In this sample, this clonotype turned up once. The chain links TRBV20-1 to TRBJ2-2; D not certain. Germline CDR1 DFQATT, CDR2 SNEGSKA (reference sequence). CDR3 size: 12 residues. Deletions cut 2 bases from V and 1 base from J, with 2 bases between. CDR3 DNA sequence: TGCAGTGCTAGACAGAACACCGGGGAGCTGTTTTTT. Its translation: CSARQNTGELFF.

The chain has TRBV4-1 and TRBJ2-3; TRBD2 matches 7 bases. The V gene end was trimmed by 6 bases and the J gene end by 6 bases; junction bases not matched to a gene: 9. CDR3 length: 14 residues. Germline values: CDR1 MGHRA, CDR2 YSYEKL. CDR3 region: CASRVAGVADTQYF. CDR3 nucleotides: TGCGCCAGCAGGGTCGCGGGGGTGGCGGATACGCAGTATTTT.

The chain employs TRBV18 and TRBJ2-1; 9 nucleotides agree with TRBD2. The junction had 2 bases not matched to a gene; V was cut back by 2 bases and J by 3 bases. The CDR3 length is 15 residues. The V gene's germline CDR1 is KGHSH and CDR2 LQKENI. CDR3 nucleotide sequence: TGTGCCAGCTCACCAAGACTAGCGGACTACAATGAGCAGTTCTTC. This codes for CASSPRLADYNEQFF.

V and J are TRBV5-1 and TRBJ2-1; perhaps TRBD1 as D (6 bases). The germline V gene has CDR1 SGHRS and CDR2 YFSETQ. V gave up 4 bases and J gave up 2 bases, with 22 bases separating them. The CDR3 length is 18 residues. CDR3 loop: CASSHPSQGTTAYNEQFF. The CDR3 DNA sequence: TGCGCCAGCAGCCACCCCTCACAGGGAACTACGGCCTACAATGAGCAGTTCTTC.

The chain combines TRBV27 with TRBJ1-1; perhaps TRBD1 as D (5 bases). V gave up 4 bases and J gave up 4 bases, with 19 bases separating them. This CDR3 is 16 amino acids long. CDR1 is MNHEY and CDR2 is SMNVEV in the germline V gene (reference sequence). This CDR3 is CASSSWQTLRGTEAFF. The DNA of the CDR3 is TGTGCCAGCAGTTCCTGGCAAACCCTAAGGGGCACTGAAGCTTTCTTT.

CDR3 in DNA: TGCAGTGCTAGTCCCCGCGGTTTCTACAATGAGCAGTTCTTC. It is translated as CSASPRGFYNEQFF. This sequence joins TRBV20-1 and TRBJ2-1, with D unclear. The CDR3 extends over 14 amino acids. Germline values: CDR1 DFQATT, CDR2 SNEGSKA (reference sequence). Trimming removed 3 bases from V and 3 bases from J, with 12 bases in between.

This chain uses TRBV20-1 with TRBJ1-1; D unresolved. CDR1 and CDR2 (germline): DFQATT, SNEGSKA (reference sequence). This CDR3 has 13 amino acids. The DNA for the CDR3 is TGCAGGATCGGGCGGCCCCTGTACACTGAAGCTTTCTTT. This sequence encodes CRIGRPLYTEAFF.

V gene TRBV10-3 combines with J gene TRBJ1-2, with 7 bases lining up with TRBD1. CDR3 length: 14 residues. V shed 6 bases, J shed 5 bases, and the junction held 9 bases outside the gene matches. Germline lookup yields CDR1 ENHRY and CDR2 SYGVKD. Here the CDR3 DNA reads TGTGCCATCAGCGCAGGGGGGGGCGCATATGGCTACACCTTC. This encodes CAISAGGGAYGYTF.

The chain recombines TRBV3-1 with TRBJ2-5; perhaps TRBD1 as D (5 bases). This CDR3 spans 15 amino acids. CDR1 is LGHDT and CDR2 is YNNKEL in the germline V gene (reference sequence). Trimming cost V 0 bases and J 4 bases, with 12 bases left between them. The CDR3 DNA follows: TGTGCCAGCAGCCAAGATCTGCAGGGCCGAGAGACCCAGTACTTC. Translated: CASSQDLQGRETQYF.

The chain employs TRBV5-5 and TRBJ2-3; D gene uncertain. Trimming took 0 bases from V and 3 from J, leaving 5 bases between them. CDR1 and CDR2 from the germline V gene are SGHKS and YYEKEE (reference sequence). The length of the CDR3 is 13 residues. CDR3 region: CASSLELTDTQYF. For the CDR3, the DNA is TGTGCCAGCAGCTTGGAGTTGACAGATACGCAGTATTTT.

The chain carries TRBV5-6 and TRBJ2-3; D is unclear. Germline loops: CDR1 SGHDT, CDR2 YYEEEE. Trimming removed 1 base at V and 2 bases at J, with 11 bases between. This CDR3 has 15 residues. CDR3 nucleotide sequence: TGTGCCAGCAGCTTGCGGCCGACGGTCACAGATACGCAGTATTTT. Amino acid sequence: CASSLRPTVTDTQYF.

V gene TRBV20-1 combines with J gene TRBJ2-1; D unresolved. This CDR3 is 13 amino acids long. CDR1 is DFQATT and CDR2 is SNEGSKA in the germline V gene (reference sequence). The germline V and J ends were trimmed by 4 bases and 4 bases, with 11 bases remaining between them. The CDR3 here is CSAIGPRYNEQFF. The CDR3 DNA reads as TGCAGTGCTATAGGACCAAGATACAATGAGCAGTTCTTC.

The chain has TRBV19 and TRBJ2-1, with D possibly TRBD1 on 5 matching bases. The CDR3 extends over 15 amino acids. The germline V gene has CDR1 LNHDA and CDR2 SQIVND (reference sequence). V gave up 6 bases and J gave up 0 bases, with 12 bases separating them. This CDR3 is CASRNRLFSYNEQFF. CDR3 bases: TGTGCCAGTAGAAACAGGCTCTTCTCCTACAATGAGCAGTTCTTC.

This clonotype was seen a single time. The rearrangement joins TRBV5-4 to TRBJ1-6; D remains ambiguous. Trimming pared 0 bases from V and 0 bases from J, leaving 10 bases between. Looked up from germline, CDR1 is SGHNT and CDR2 is YYREEE (reference sequence). The CDR3 runs 17 residues. In DNA form, the CDR3 reads TGTGCCAGCAGCTTGGAACAGACGAGCTCCTATAATTCACCCCTCCACTTT. Translated, it gives CASSLEQTSSYNSPLHF.

The V call is TRBV10-3, the J call TRBJ1-1; D gene uncertain. The V gene lost 3 bases and the J gene lost 3 bases, with 8 bases spanning the gap. The CDR3 runs 13 residues. Germline-derived CDR1 and CDR2 are ENHRY and SYGVKD. CDR3 sequence (DNA): TGTGCCATCAGTGATGCAGAGGACACTGAAGCTTTCTTT. Translated, it gives CAISDAEDTEAFF.

The gene calls are TRBV20-1 and TRBJ1-4, with 7 positions matching TRBD1. Germline-derived CDR1 and CDR2 are DFQATT and SNEGSKA (reference sequence). The CDR3 is 14 amino acids. V gave up 3 bases and J gave up 6 bases; unmatched junction bases: 7. The chain's CDR3 is CSASTGDSDEKLFF. As DNA, the CDR3 is TGCAGTGCTAGTACGGGGGACAGCGATGAAAAACTGTTTTTT.

The chain is built from TRBV5-6 and TRBJ1-1, with a tentative D call TRBD1 (5 bases). The CDR3 extends over 13 amino acids. From germline, CDR1 is SGHDT and CDR2 YYEEEE. V lost 2 bases to trimming and J lost 7 bases, with 12 bases between them. CDR3 protein: CASSLGGAGEAFF. The CDR3 bases are TGTGCCAGCAGCTTAGGAGGGGCAGGTGAAGCTTTCTTT.

The V and J genes are TRBV30 and TRBJ1-1, with 7 bases aligning to TRBD1. Losses at the gene ends were 0 bases for V and 4 bases for J; bases not matched to a gene: 8. CDR1 GTSNPN and CDR2 SVGIG come from the germline V gene (reference sequence). The CDR3 consists of 15 residues. The CDR3 spells CAWSVRGRQGTEAFF. Written as DNA, the CDR3 is TGTGCCTGGAGTGTAAGGGGGCGGCAGGGCACTGAAGCTTTCTTT.

This chain joins TRBV20-1 and TRBJ1-5; D not certain. The germline V and J ends were trimmed by 6 bases and 1 base, with 10 bases remaining between them. CDR1 and CDR2 from the germline V gene are DFQATT and SNEGSKA (reference sequence). The CDR3 covers 13 residues. Here the CDR3 reads CSATSLSNQPQHF. The DNA for the CDR3 is TGCAGTGCAACCTCATTGAGCAATCAGCCCCAGCATTTT.

The chain couples TRBV18 to TRBJ2-7, with 8 bases identical to TRBD1. Per the germline V gene, CDR1 is KGHSH and CDR2 is LQKENI. This CDR3 comprises 16 residues. The V segment lost 0 bases and the J segment 2 bases; nucleotides outside the gene matches: 6. This chain's CDR3 is CASSPPGADRAYEQYF. In DNA form, the CDR3 reads TGTGCCAGCTCACCACCGGGAGCGGACAGGGCCTACGAGCAGTACTTC.

The sample holds one count of this clonotype. The J gene is TRBJ1-1, the V gene TRBV15; no reliable D call. Germline V lookup: CDR1 LNHNV, CDR2 YYDKDF (reference sequence). Trimming took 4 bases from V and 0 from J, leaving 9 bases between them. The CDR3 is made up of 14 amino acids. The CDR3 DNA is TGTGCCACCAGCACCGCCATAGTGAACACTGAAGCTTTCTTT. Protein product: CATSTAIVNTEAFF.

The chain recombines TRBV21-1 with TRBJ2-1. TRBV21-1 is labeled a pseudogene. CDR3 length: 15 residues. CDR3: CASSNSGESYNEQFF. CDR3 bases: TGTGCCAGCTCCAATAGCGGGGAATCCTACAATGAGCAGTTCTTC.

The V gene is TRBV6-5, the J gene TRBJ2-3; possibly TRBD1 for D (6 bases). Between the trimmed V and J ends, which lost 0 bases and 0 bases, there was a span of 7 bases. The CDR3 contains 15 residues. CDR1 is MNHEY and CDR2 is SVGAGI in the germline V gene. CDR3 in DNA: TGTGCCAGCAGTTACTCGCAGGGGAGCACAGATACGCAGTATTTT. Its translation: CASSYSQGSTDTQYF.

This clonotype occurred once. J is TRBJ1-1 and V is TRBV18, with TRBD1 as a possible D gene (6 bases). With 2 bases removed from V and 1 base from J, the gap between germline ends came to 14 bases. This CDR3 is built from 16 residues. The V gene's germline CDR1 is KGHSH and CDR2 LQKENI. This CDR3 is CASSPEMQGTNTEAFF. For the CDR3, the DNA is TGTGCCAGCTCACCAGAAATGCAGGGGACGAACACTGAAGCTTTCTTT.

The chain employs TRBV5-1 and TRBJ2-3; D gene ambiguous. The CDR3 totals 14 residues. The germline gives CDR1 SGHRS, CDR2 YFSETQ. V lost 3 bases and J 1 base, leaving 9 bases between the germline ends. Written as DNA, the CDR3 is TGCGCCAGCAGCTCAGGAGCCGGCACAGATACGCAGTATTTT. It encodes CASSSGAGTDTQYF.

The DNA of the CDR3 is TGTGCCAGCAGTCCACGACAGGGAGGAGAAGAAAAACTGTTTTTT. Protein: CASSPRQGGEEKLFF. The chain has TRBV12-3 or TRBV12-4 and TRBJ1-4; 7 bases are shared with TRBD1. The CDR3 is 15 amino acids. The V segment lost 5 bases and the J segment 8 bases; nucleotides outside the gene matches: 11.

The chain combines TRBV3-1 with TRBJ2-5, with D perhaps matching TRBD1 or TRBD2 (5 bases each). V lost 3 bases and J lost 6, with 14 bases in between. The CDR3 spans 14 residues. CDR1 LGHDT and CDR2 YNNKEL come from the germline V gene (reference sequence). CDR3 in amino acids: CASSQWDELKTQYF. CDR3 coding DNA: TGTGCCAGCAGCCAGTGGGACGAATTGAAGACCCAGTACTTC.

The rearrangement uses TRBV20-1 and TRBJ2-4; 7 positions agree with TRBD1. The ends lost 0 bases at V and 1 base at J; junction bases unmatched: 6. Germline CDR1 DFQATT, CDR2 SNEGSKA (reference sequence). The CDR3 has 16 residues. CDR3 residues: CSARDDRVEAKNIQYF. The CDR3 nucleotides are TGCAGTGCTAGAGACGACAGGGTGGAGGCCAAAAACATTCAGTACTTC.

CDR3 loop: CATSRDAGSYNEQFF. In nucleotides, the CDR3 is TGTGCCACCAGCAGAGATGCGGGCAGCTACAATGAGCAGTTCTTC. This chain connects TRBV15 to TRBJ2-1; D might be TRBD2 (5 bases). Looked up from germline, CDR1 is LNHNV and CDR2 is YYDKDF (reference sequence). The CDR3 totals 15 residues. Trimming took 0 bases from V and 3 from J, leaving 9 bases between them.

This sequence joins TRBV6-5 and TRBJ2-7; the D gene is possibly TRBD2 (6 bases). CDR3 length: 14 residues. Looked up from germline, CDR1 is MNHEY and CDR2 is SVGAGI. V lost 8 bases and J lost 6, with 20 bases in between. CDR3 loop: CASAPDRGNGEQYF. In DNA form, the CDR3 reads TGTGCCAGCGCCCCCGATCGGGGGAATGGCGAGCAGTACTTC.

The V and J genes are TRBV30 and TRBJ2-1; D is possibly TRBD1 or TRBD2 (5 bases each). Germline V CDR1 and CDR2: GTSNPN, SVGIG (reference sequence). The CDR3 is made up of 15 amino acids. The CDR3 DNA reads as TGTGCTAGGGGAGAAGGAGCCCGAGGATACAATGAGCAGTTCTTC. It is translated as CARGEGARGYNEQFF.

The genes are TRBV20-1 and TRBJ2-4; D remains unclear. CDR1 and CDR2 from the germline V gene are DFQATT and SNEGSKA (reference sequence). This CDR3 has 13 amino acids. V was shortened by 0 bases and J by 1 base, with 4 bases between the two germline ends. The CDR3 is CSAREGAKNIQYF. The CDR3 DNA sequence: TGCAGTGCTAGAGAGGGGGCCAAAAACATTCAGTACTTC.